This TCR beta chain was recorded in a study of PD-1 blockade in classical Hodgkin lymphoma. Study-wide context: Patients were treated with nivolumab at 3 mg/kg, and this was given intravenously every 2 weeks.

Time point denoted: cycle 4 day 1 (C4D1), after five to seven weeks of nivolumab. Relapse after autologous stem cell transplantation occurred in every patient, and brentuximab vedotin exposure varied. Magnetic negative selection was used to purify CD4+ T cells from PBMCs that had been thawed. This clone occurred once. What it binds is unknown. Findings of the study overall: When set against healthy donors, newly diagnosed patients were reported to show lower baseline TCR diversity. Complete responders showed a baseline diversity that resembled the diversity of newly diagnosed patients.

The assay was immunoSEQ multiplex PCR, and TCRdb's table has in-frame clones only and misses some. This table has more than 25,000 clones, approximately 89% appearing once. CDR1 SGHVS and CDR2 FQNEAQ come from the germline V gene. The CDR3 has 15 residues. V was cut by 5 bases and J by 0 bases, with 10 bases left in between. This rearrangement joins TRBV7-8 to TRBJ1-4; D is ambiguous. Source: CD4+ T cells from blood, taken before the fourth cycle of nivolumab. This receptor was obtained from a human donor with classical Hodgkin lymphoma. In DNA form, the CDR3 reads TGTGCCAGCAGCCCTCGCGGGGCAACTAATGAAAAACTGTTTTTT. It translates to CASSPRGATNEKLFF.